Shown below are 13 T cell receptor beta chains from a single sample sequenced in a study of blood T cell repertoires in COVID-19. TCRdb's table, derived via immunoSEQ multiplex PCR, lists solely in-frame clones and lacks some. This table holds 300,000 to 400,000 clones, approximately 90% found once. The source material was peripheral blood. The source is a woman under 30 who had recovered from COVID-19.

J is TRBJ2-1 and V is TRBV7-7; D may be TRBD2 (6 bases). The CDR3 extends over 16 amino acids. V was cut by 2 bases and J by 0 bases, with 11 bases left in between. Germline V gene data show CDR1 as SSHAT and CDR2 as FNYEAQ (reference sequence). The CDR3 bases are TGTGCCAGCAGCTTAAGCGGGCGGAGCTCCTACAATGAGCAGTTCTTC. Amino acid sequence: CASSLSGRSSYNEQFF.

The sample holds one count of this clone. The rearrangement links TRBV3-1 (or the pseudogene TRBV3-2) to TRBJ1-6; 8 bases are shared with TRBD1. The V segment lost 2 bases and the J segment 3 bases; nucleotides outside the gene matches: 9. The germline V gene has CDR1 LGHDT and CDR2 YNNKEL (reference sequence). CDR3 size: 18 residues. CDR3 coding DNA: TGTGCCAGCAGCCAAATGAATTCGGGACAGGTCTATAATTCACCCCTCCACTTT. Translating gives CASSQMNSGQVYNSPLHF.

Only one count was recorded for this clone. The chain has TRBV2 and TRBJ2-3; D remains ambiguous. The V gene lost 3 bases and the J gene lost 4 bases, with 5 bases spanning the gap. The CDR3 length is 12 residues. CDR1 is SNHLY and CDR2 is FYNNEI in the germline V gene. This chain's CDR3 is CASSDPADTQYF. CDR3 sequence (DNA): TGTGCCAGCAGTGACCCGGCAGATACGCAGTATTTT.

This clone was picked up a small number of times. This chain joins TRBV6-2 or TRBV6-3 and TRBJ2-2; 9 positions agree with TRBD1. Germline CDR1 is MNHEY and CDR2 is SVGEGT. J lost 4 bases, V lost 5 bases, and 5 bases had no gene match. This CDR3 is 15 amino acids long. This CDR3 is CASSNRGPGTGELFF. The DNA of the CDR3 is TGTGCCAGCAGTAACAGGGGGCCGGGCACCGGGGAGCTGTTTTTT.

The chain links TRBV10-1 to TRBJ2-3; 7 bases agree with TRBD1. In germline, CDR1 is WNHNN, CDR2 SYGVQD (reference sequence). The CDR3 is 15 residues long. Trimming cost V 3 bases and J 1 base; bases outside gene matches: 4. In DNA, the CDR3 is TGCGCCAGCAGTGACCCCGGGACAGGCACAGATACGCAGTATTTT. Protein: CASSDPGTGTDTQYF.

The V gene is TRBV29-1, the J gene TRBJ1-5, with no clear D. Deletions cut 4 bases from V and 1 base from J, with 17 bases between. The CDR3 runs 16 residues. Germline CDR1 SQVTM, CDR2 ANQGSEA. CDR3 loop: CSVVDGRGGSNQPQHF. CDR3 sequence (DNA): TGCAGCGTTGTTGATGGGAGAGGAGGGAGCAATCAGCCCCAGCATTTT.

The chain joins TRBV10-3 to TRBJ1-1; 7 nucleotides align to TRBD1. The J segment lost 3 bases and the V segment lost 2 bases, leaving 3 bases of the junction unmatched. The CDR3 spans 14 residues. Germline loops: CDR1 ENHRY, CDR2 SYGVKD. DNA of the CDR3: TGTGCCATCAGTGAGAGAGACAGGGACACTGAAGCTTTCTTT. It encodes CAISERDRDTEAFF.

The rearrangement uses TRBV25-1 and TRBJ1-1; maybe TRBD1 (6 bases). Looked up from germline, CDR1 is MGHDK and CDR2 is SYGVNS. Deletions cut 5 bases from V and 3 bases from J, with 13 bases between. The CDR3 is 14 amino acids. CDR3 bases: TGTGCCAGCAGTCAGCAACAGGGAGACACTGAAGCTTTCTTT. Amino acids: CASSQQQGDTEAFF.

This clone was recorded once. This chain joins TRBV18 and TRBJ2-2, with a tentative D call TRBD2 (6 bases). The germline CDR1 and CDR2 sequences are KGHSH and LQKENI. V was pared by 3 bases and J by 0 bases, with 17 bases between. CDR3 length equals 18 residues. The CDR3 bases are TGTGCCAGCTCACCTAGGGCAGGGACTGGCGCGAACACCGGGGAGCTGTTTTTT. Its translation: CASSPRAGTGANTGELFF.

This chain connects TRBV6-2 or TRBV6-3 to TRBJ2-3; 14 bases align to TRBD2. Germline-derived CDR1 and CDR2 are MNHEY and SVGEGT. After removal of 5 bases from V and 10 bases from J, the junction contained 8 bases not matched to a gene. The CDR3 totals 15 residues. CDR3 loop: CASSQGLAGAKAQYF. In nucleotides, the CDR3 is TGTGCCAGCAGTCAGGGACTAGCGGGAGCTAAGGCGCAGTATTTT.

This chain joins TRBV6-5 and TRBJ2-5; D is perhaps TRBD1 (6 bases). This CDR3 is built from 14 residues. The germline V gene encodes CDR1 MNHEY and CDR2 SVGAGI. The V end lost 6 bases, the J end lost 5 bases, and 16 bases lay between the germline ends. Here the CDR3 reads CASSGQRVGETQYF. The CDR3 coding sequence is TGTGCCAGCAGCGGACAGAGGGTAGGGGAGACCCAGTACTTC.

On this clone: An end of the junction differs from the germline gene, which may be a read error. The chain is built from TRBV6-1 and TRBJ1-2; the match to TRBD1 covers 7 bases. The CDR3 is 16 amino acids. CDR1 is MNHNS, CDR2 SASEGT, per germline. The CDR3 nucleotides are TGTGCCAGCAGAGAAGTAGGAATAAAGGGGGCGGAGGGCTACACCTTC. Translating gives CASREVGIKGAEGYTF.

The chain combines TRBV5-1 with TRBJ2-1, with 9 bases lining up with TRBD2. This CDR3 region has 16 residues. V lost 2 bases to trimming and J lost 6 bases; unmatched junction nucleotides: 9. Germline CDR1 and CDR2: SGHRS and YFSETQ. The CDR3 loop reads CASSFLAGRSRNEQFF. CDR3 nucleotides: TGCGCCAGCAGCTTTCTAGCGGGGAGAAGTCGCAATGAGCAGTTCTTC.